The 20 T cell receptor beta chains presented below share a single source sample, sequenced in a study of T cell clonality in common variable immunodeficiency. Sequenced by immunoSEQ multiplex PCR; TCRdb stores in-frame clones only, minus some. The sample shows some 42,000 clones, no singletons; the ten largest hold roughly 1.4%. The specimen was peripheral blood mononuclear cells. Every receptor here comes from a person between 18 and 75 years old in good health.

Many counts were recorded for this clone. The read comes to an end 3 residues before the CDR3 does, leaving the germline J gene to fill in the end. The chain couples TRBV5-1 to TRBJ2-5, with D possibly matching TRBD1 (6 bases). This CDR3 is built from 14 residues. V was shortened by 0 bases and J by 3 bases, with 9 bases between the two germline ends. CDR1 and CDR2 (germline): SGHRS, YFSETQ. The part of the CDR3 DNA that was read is TGCGCCAGCAGCTTGGACAGGGCTGAAGAGACC. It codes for CASSLDRAEET. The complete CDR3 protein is CASSLDRAEETQYF.

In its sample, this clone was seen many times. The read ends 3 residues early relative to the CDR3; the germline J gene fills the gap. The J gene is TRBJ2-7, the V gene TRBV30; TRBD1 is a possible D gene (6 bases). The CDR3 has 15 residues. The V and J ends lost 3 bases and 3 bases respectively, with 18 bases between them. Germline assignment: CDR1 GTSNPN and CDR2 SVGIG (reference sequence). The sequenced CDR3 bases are TGTGCCTGGAGCGATACCGGGACAATTCTCTACGAG. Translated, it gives CAWSDTGTILYE. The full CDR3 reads CAWSDTGTILYEQYF.

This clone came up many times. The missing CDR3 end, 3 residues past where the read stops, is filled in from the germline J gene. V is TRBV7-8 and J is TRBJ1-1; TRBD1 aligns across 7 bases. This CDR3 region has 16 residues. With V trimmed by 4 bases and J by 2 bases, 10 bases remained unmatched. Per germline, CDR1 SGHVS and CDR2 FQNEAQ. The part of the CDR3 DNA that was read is TGTGCCAGCAGCTCGTATCGGACAGGCGGAAACACTGAA. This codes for CASSSYRTGGNTE. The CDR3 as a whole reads CASSSYRTGGNTEAFF.

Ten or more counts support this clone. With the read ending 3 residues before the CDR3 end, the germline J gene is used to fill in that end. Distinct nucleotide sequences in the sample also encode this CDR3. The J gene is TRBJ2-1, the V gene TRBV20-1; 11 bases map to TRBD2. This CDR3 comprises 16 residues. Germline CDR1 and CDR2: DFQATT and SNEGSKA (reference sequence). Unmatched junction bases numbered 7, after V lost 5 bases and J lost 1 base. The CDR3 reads CSAFGLAGGSYNEQFF. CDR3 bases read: TGCAGTGCTTTTGGACTAGCGGGTGGATCCTACAATGAG.

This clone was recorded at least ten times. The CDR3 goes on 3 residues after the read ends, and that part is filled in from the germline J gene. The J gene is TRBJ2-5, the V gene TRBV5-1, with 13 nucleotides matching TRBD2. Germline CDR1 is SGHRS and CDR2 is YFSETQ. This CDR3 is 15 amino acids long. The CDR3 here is CASSLGLAGIETQYF. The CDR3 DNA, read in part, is TGCGCCAGCAGCCTGGGACTAGCGGGAATTGAAACC. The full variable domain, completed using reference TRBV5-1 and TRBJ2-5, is KAGVTQTPRYLIKTRGQQVTLSCSPISGHRSVSWYQQTPGQGLQFLFEYFSETQRNKGNFPGRFSGRQFSNSRSEMNVSTLELGDSALYLCASSLGLAGIETQYFGPGTRLLVL.

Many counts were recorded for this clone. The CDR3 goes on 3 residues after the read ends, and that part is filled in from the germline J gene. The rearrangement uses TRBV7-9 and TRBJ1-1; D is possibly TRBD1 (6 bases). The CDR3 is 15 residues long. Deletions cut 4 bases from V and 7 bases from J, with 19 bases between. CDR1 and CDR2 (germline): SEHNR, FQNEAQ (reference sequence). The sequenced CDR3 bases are TGTGCCAGCAGCTCCATAGAGGACAGAGGAGTTGAA. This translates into CASSSIEDRGVE. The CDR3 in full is CASSSIEDRGVEAFF.

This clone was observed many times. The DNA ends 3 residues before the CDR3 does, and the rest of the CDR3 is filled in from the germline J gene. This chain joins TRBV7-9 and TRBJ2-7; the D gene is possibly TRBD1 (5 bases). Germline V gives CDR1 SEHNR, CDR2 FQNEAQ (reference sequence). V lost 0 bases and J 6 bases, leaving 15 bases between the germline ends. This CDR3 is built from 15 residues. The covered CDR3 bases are TGTGCCAGCAGCTTAGCTACGGGCCAGGGTCGCGAG. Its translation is CASSLATGQGRE. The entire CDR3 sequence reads CASSLATGQGREQYF. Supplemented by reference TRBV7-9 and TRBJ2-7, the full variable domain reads DTGVSQNPRHKITKRGQNVTFRCDPISEHNRLYWYRQTLGQGPEFLTYFQNEAQLEKSRLLSDRFSAERPKGSFSTLEIQRTEQGDSAMYLCASSLATGQGREQYFGPGTRLTVT.

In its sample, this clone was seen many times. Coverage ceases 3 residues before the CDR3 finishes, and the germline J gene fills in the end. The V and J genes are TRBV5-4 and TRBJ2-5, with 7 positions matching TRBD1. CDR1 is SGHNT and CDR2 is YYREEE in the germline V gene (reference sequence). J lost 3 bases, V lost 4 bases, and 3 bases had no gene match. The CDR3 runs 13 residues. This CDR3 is CASSADREETQYF. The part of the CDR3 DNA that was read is TGTGCCAGCAGCGCAGACAGGGAAGAGACC.

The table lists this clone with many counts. The CDR3 bases that were read are TGTGCCAGCAGTCTAGACAGGGGGCTGGATGAG. Translating gives CASSLDRGLDE. The entire CDR3 protein is CASSLDRGLDEQFF. The chain couples TRBV6-4 to TRBJ2-1; 10 nucleotides line up with TRBD1. Read coverage stops 3 residues before the CDR3 terminus; the germline J gene supplies the remainder. The germline V gene has CDR1 MRHNA and CDR2 SNTAGT. Trimming removed 5 bases from V and 8 bases from J; junction bases left unmatched: 6. The CDR3 covers 14 residues.

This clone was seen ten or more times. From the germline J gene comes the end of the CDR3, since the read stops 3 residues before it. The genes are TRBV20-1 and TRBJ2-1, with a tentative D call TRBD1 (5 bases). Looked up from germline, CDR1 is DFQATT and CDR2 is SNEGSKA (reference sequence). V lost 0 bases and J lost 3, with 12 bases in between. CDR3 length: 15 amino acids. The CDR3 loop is CSARDWGVGYNEQFF. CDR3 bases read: TGCAGTGCTAGAGACTGGGGCGTCGGCTACAATGAG.

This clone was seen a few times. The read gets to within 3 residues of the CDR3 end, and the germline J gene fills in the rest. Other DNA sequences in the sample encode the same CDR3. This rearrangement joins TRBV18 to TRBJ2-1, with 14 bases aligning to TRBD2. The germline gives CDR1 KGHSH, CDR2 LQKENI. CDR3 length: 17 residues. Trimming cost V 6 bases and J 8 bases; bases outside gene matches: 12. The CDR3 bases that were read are TGTGCCAGCTCGCCCCGCCAGGGACTAGCGGGAGTAGATGAG. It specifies CASSPRQGLAGVDE. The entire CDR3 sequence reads CASSPRQGLAGVDEQFF.

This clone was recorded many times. The CDR3 loop is CASSVGTGGTEAFF. CDR3 bases read: TGTGCCAGCAGCGTAGGGACAGGGGGTACTGAA. The rearrangement links TRBV7-2 to TRBJ1-1, with 11 bases lining up with TRBD1. The read comes to an end 3 residues before the CDR3 does, leaving the germline J gene to fill in the end. Per the germline V gene, CDR1 is SGHTA and CDR2 is FQGNSA. The CDR3 spans 14 residues. V was pared by 5 bases and J by 5 bases, with 4 bases of the junction left unmatched.

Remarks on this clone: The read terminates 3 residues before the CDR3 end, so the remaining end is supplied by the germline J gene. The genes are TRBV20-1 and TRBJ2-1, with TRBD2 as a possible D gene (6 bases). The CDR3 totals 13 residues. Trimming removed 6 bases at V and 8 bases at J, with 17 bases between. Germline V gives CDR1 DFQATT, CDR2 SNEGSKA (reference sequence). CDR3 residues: CSATPGVKDEQFF. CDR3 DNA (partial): TGCAGTGCCACCCCGGGGGTTAAGGATGAG.

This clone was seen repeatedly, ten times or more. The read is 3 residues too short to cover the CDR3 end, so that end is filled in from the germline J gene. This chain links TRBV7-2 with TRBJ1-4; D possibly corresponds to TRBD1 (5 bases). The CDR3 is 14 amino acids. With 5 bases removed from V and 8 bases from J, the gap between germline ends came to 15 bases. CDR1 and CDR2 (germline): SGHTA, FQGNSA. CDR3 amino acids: CASSLRRGEEKLFF. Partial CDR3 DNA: TGTGCCAGCAGCCTTCGGCGGGGGGAAGAAAAA.

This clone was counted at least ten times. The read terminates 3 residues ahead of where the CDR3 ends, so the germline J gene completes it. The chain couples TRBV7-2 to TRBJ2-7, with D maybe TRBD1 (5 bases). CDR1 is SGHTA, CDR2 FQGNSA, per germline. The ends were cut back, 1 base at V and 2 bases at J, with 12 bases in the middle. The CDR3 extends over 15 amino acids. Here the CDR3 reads CASSLGQGRTYEQYF. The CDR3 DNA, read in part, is TGTGCCAGCAGCTTAGGGCAGGGTCGCACCTACGAG.

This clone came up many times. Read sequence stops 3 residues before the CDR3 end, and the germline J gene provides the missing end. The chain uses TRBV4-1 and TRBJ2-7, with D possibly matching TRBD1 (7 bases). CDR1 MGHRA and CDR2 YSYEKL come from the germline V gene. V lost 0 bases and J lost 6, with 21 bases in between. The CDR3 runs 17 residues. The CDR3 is CASSQEGGGWLGVEQYF. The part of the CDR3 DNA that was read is TGCGCCAGCAGCCAAGAAGGAGGGGGCTGGCTGGGAGTCGAG.

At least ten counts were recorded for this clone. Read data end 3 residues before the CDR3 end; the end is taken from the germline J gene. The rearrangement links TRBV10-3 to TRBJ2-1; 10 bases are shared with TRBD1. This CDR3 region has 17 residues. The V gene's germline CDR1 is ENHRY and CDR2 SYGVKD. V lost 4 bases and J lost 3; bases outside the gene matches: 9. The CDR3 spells CAISGFWDRGFYNEQFF. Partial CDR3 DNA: TGTGCCATCAGTGGGTTCTGGGACAGGGGATTCTACAATGAG.

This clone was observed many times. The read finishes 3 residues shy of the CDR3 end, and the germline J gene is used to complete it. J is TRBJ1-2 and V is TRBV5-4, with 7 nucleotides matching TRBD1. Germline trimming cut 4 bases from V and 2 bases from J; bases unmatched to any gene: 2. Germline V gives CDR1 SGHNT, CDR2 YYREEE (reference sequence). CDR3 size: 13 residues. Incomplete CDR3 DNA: TGTGCCAGCAGCCCGACAGGGAACTATGGC. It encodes CASSPTGNYG. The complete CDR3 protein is CASSPTGNYGYTF. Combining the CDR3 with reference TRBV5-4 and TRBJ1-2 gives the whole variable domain ETGVTQSPTHLIKTRGQQVTLRCSSQSGHNTVSWYQQALGQGPQFIFQYYREEENGRGNFPPRFSGLQFPNYSSELNVNALELDDSALYLCASSPTGNYGYTFGSGTRLTVV.

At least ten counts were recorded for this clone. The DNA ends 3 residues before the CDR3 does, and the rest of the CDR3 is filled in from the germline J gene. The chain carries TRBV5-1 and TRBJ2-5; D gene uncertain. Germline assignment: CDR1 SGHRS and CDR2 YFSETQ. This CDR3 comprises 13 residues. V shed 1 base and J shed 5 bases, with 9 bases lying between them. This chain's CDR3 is CASSLTTGETQYF. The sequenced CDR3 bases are TGCGCCAGCAGCTTGACTACCGGGGAGACC.

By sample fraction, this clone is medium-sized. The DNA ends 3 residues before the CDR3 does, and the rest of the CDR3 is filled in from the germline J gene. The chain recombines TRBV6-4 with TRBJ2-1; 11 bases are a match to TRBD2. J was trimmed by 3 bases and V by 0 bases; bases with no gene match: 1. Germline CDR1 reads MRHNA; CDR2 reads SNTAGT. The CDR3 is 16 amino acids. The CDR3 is CASSDSGTSGYNEQFF. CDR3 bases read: TGTGCCAGCAGTGACTCCGGGACTAGCGGCTACAATGAG.